This T cell receptor beta chain was identified in a study of CD8 T cells in ankylosing spondylitis. Study results and caveats: A TCR beta motif of eight highly homologous variants appeared characteristic of ankylosing spondylitis blood. Significantly higher representation of disease-linked clones was reported for matched ankylosing spondylitis synovial fluid. Relatively rare in peripheral blood, disease-linked clones were also CD8+.

The ends lost 5 bases at V and 2 bases at J; junction bases unmatched: 7. CDR1 and CDR2 (germline): SGHAT, FQNNGV. This CDR3 has 15 amino acids. This clonotype was seen a few times. The target antigen is unknown. Quantitative 5'-RACE with molecular barcodes produced the TCR beta libraries. Each CDR3 protein is one row after TCRdb ran MiXCR on the 5' RACE reads. Of 450,000 or so distinct CDR3 sequences listed, around 26% were seen once; the top ten hold roughly 0.9%. V is TRBV11-2 and J is TRBJ2-7, with 9 bases aligning to TRBD1. Specimen: blood, either unsorted or a sorted T cell fraction (not recorded which). The receptor was derived from a male donor with ankylosing spondylitis. In DNA form, the CDR3 reads TGTGCCAGCAGCCCCCGGACAGGGGCAGCCTACGAGCAGTACTTC. Its translation is CASSPRTGAAYEQYF.